This is a list of T cell receptor beta chains from one sample in a study of cytomegalovirus exposure and HLA in healthy donors. The assay was immunoSEQ multiplex PCR, and TCRdb's table has in-frame clones only and misses some. This table has approximately 160,000 clones, around 80% appearing once. The material sequenced was PBMCs. The receptors were gathered from a man between 18 and 29 years old in good health and CMV-seronegative. The CDR3 runs from the conserved cysteine through the conserved F or W. D genes are given only for firm matches. Only some rows state a clone size, as once, few, many or a class for expanded clones.

CDR3 protein | CDR3 DNA | V gene | D gene | clone size | J gene
CASSPRDSRNEQFF | TGTGCCAGCTCACCGAGGGACAGTCGCAATGAGCAGTTCTTC | TRBV18 | TRBD1 | . | TRBJ2-1
CASSTPPPRVHGYTF | TGTGCCAGCAGCACCCCCCCGCCCAGGGTCCATGGCTACACCTTC | TRBV7-2 | . | . | TRBJ1-2
CASSREGTGYIKNIQYF | TGCGCCAGCAGCAGGGAGGGGACAGGGTACATTAAAAACATTCAGTACTTC | TRBV4-1 | TRBD1 | . | TRBJ2-4
CASSFDNTDTQYF | TGTGCCAGCAGCTTTGACAACACAGATACGCAGTATTTT | TRBV11-2 | . | . | TRBJ2-3
CASSQGTLRTDTQYF | TGCGCCAGCAGCCAAGGGACACTACGCACAGATACGCAGTATTTT | TRBV4-3 | . | . | TRBJ2-3
CASSSGQGSYGYTF | TGTGCCAGCAGCTCCGGACAGGGTAGCTATGGCTACACCTTC | TRBV7-9 | TRBD1 | . | TRBJ1-2
CASSARGGPEAFF | TGTGCCAGCAGCGCTCGCGGGGGCCCCGAAGCTTTCTTT | TRBV9 | . | once | TRBJ1-1
CASSQDLLSSGNTIYF | TGCGCCAGCAGCCAAGATCTCCTAAGCTCTGGAAACACCATATATTTT | TRBV4-3 | . | . | TRBJ1-3
CASSYRGADTQYF | TGTGCCAGCAGTTACCGGGGGGCAGATACGCAGTATTTT | TRBV6-5 | TRBD2 | . | TRBJ2-3
CASSLEGWGRYNEQFF | TGCGCCAGCAGCTTGGAAGGGTGGGGCAGATACAATGAGCAGTTCTTC | TRBV5-1 | . | . | TRBJ2-1
CSVDLRETDNEQFF | TGCAGCGTTGATTTGAGGGAAACTGACAATGAGCAGTTCTTC | TRBV29-1 | . | . | TRBJ2-1
CASSLAQTSGNTIYF | TGCGCCAGCAGCTTGGCACAGACGTCTGGAAACACCATATATTTT | TRBV5-1 | . | . | TRBJ1-3
CASSWGQTYGYTF | TGTGCCAGTAGTTGGGGGCAAACCTATGGCTACACCTTC | TRBV19 | . | . | TRBJ1-2
CSARDSVNYGYTF | TGCAGCGCCAGGGACAGTGTTAACTATGGCTACACCTTC | TRBV29-1 | TRBD1 | . | TRBJ1-2
CASSSIVIGVVGYTF | TGTGCCAGCAGCTCTATAGTGATCGGGGTAGTTGGCTACACCTTC | TRBV7-2 | . | . | TRBJ1-2
CASSDAGDYGYTF | TGTGCCAGCAGTGACGCGGGGGACTATGGCTACACCTTC | TRBV6-1 | . | . | TRBJ1-2
CASSAPRREEELFF | TGTGCCAGCAGCGCGCCCCGGAGGGAGGAGGAGCTGTTTTTT | TRBV9 | . | . | TRBJ2-2
CASSQDRFGANVLTF | TGTGCCAGCAGCCAGGACAGGTTTGGGGCCAACGTCCTGACTTTC | TRBV6-5 | TRBD1 | . | TRBJ2-6
CASSDSAGGEGEQFF | TGTGCCAGCAGTGACTCGGCGGGAGGTGAGGGTGAGCAGTTCTTC | TRBV6-4 | TRBD2 | few | TRBJ2-1
CASSLGGTGSYEQYF | TGCGCCAGCAGCTTGGGTGGGACAGGCTCCTACGAGCAGTACTTC | TRBV5-1 | TRBD1 | . | TRBJ2-7
CASSLGRAYEQYF | TGTGCCAGCAGTTTAGGGCGGGCCTACGAGCAGTACTTC | TRBV27 | . | . | TRBJ2-7
CASSYSGDFYEQYF | TGTGCCAGCAGTTACTCCGGGGATTTCTACGAGCAGTACTTC | TRBV6-5 | . | . | TRBJ2-7
CASSSGQGWGQYF | TGTGCCAGCAGTTCCGGACAGGGGTGGGGGCAGTACTTC | TRBV27 | TRBD1 | . | TRBJ2-5
CASSPSGVVGANVLTF | TGTGCCAGCTCACCTTCAGGGGTAGTTGGGGCCAACGTCCTGACTTTC | TRBV18 | . | . | TRBJ2-6
CASSLIRGPFNEQYF | TGTGCCAGCAGCTTAATCAGGGGGCCTTTCAACGAGCAGTACTTC | TRBV5-6 | TRBD1 | . | TRBJ2-7
CASSLYGGPTEAFF | TGTGCCAGCAGTCTATACGGAGGGCCCACTGAAGCTTTCTTT | TRBV28 | . | . | TRBJ1-1
CASSSTASTEAFF | TGTGCCAGCTCGTCGACAGCTAGCACTGAAGCTTTCTTT | TRBV18 | . | . | TRBJ1-1
CASSSFPDQPQHF | TGTGCCAGCAGTTCCTTCCCAGATCAGCCCCAGCATTTT | TRBV6-5 | . | . | TRBJ1-5
CASAPADTQYF | TGTGCCAGCGCCCCGGCAGATACGCAGTATTTT | TRBV7-9 | . | . | TRBJ2-3
CASSVAGGGAKNIQYF | TGTGCCAGCAGCGTAGCGGGCGGGGGAGCCAAAAACATTCAGTACTTC | TRBV9 | TRBD2 | . | TRBJ2-4
CARRLAGETQYF | TGTGCCAGAAGACTAGCTGGAGAGACCCAGTACTTC | TRBV6-5 | TRBD2 | . | TRBJ2-5
CASSFTGGTEAFF | TGTGCCAGCAGTTTTACAGGGGGCACTGAAGCTTTCTTT | TRBV27 | TRBD1 | few | TRBJ1-1
CASSLRRSYGYTF | TGTGCCAGCAGTTTGCGGCGATCCTATGGCTACACCTTC | TRBV27 | . | . | TRBJ1-2
CASSPWGTTTDTQYF | TGTGCCAGCAGTCCGTGGGGGACAACCACAGATACGCAGTATTTT | TRBV6-6 | . | . | TRBJ2-3
CASSPDREANEKLFF | TGTGCCAGCAGTCCTGACAGGGAGGCTAATGAAAAACTGTTTTTT | TRBV28 | TRBD1 | . | TRBJ1-4
CASSLRVGGLNEKLFF | TGTGCCAGCAGCCTCCGGGTGGGAGGTTTGAATGAAAAACTGTTTTTT | TRBV28 | . | few | TRBJ1-4
CASSYRPGTGNTEAFF | TGTGCCAGCAGTTACCGTCCCGGGACAGGGAACACTGAAGCTTTCTTT | TRBV6-5 | TRBD1 | few | TRBJ1-1
CASSDNYNEQFF | TGTGCCAGTAGTGACAACTACAATGAGCAGTTCTTC | TRBV19 | . | . | TRBJ2-1
CSVILLGSLGEPQHF | TGCAGCGTTATCCTCCTTGGGAGCCTTGGAGAGCCCCAGCATTTT | TRBV29-1 | . | . | TRBJ1-5
CASTPTGTGVYEQYF | TGTGCCAGTACCCCAACCGGGACAGGGGTTTACGAGCAGTACTTC | TRBV19 | TRBD1 | . | TRBJ2-7
CASSHKSPGVEKLFF | TGCGCCAGCAGCCACAAGAGCCCGGGGGTGGAAAAACTGTTTTTT | TRBV4-1 | . | . | TRBJ1-4
CASSLLSGVTDTQYF | TGTGCCAGCAGCTTATTAAGCGGAGTCACAGATACGCAGTATTTT | TRBV5-6 | . | . | TRBJ2-3
CASSLRSGGPGETQYF | TGCGCCAGCAGCTTACGATCGGGGGGGCCGGGGGAGACCCAGTACTTC | TRBV5-1 | TRBD2 | . | TRBJ2-5
CASSRRQGKNSYNEQFF | TGCGCCAGCAGCCGACGACAGGGGAAGAACTCCTACAATGAGCAGTTCTTC | TRBV4-1 | TRBD1 | . | TRBJ2-1
CASSQDRDRRF | TGCGCCAGCAGCCAAGATAGGGACAGAAGATTC | TRBV4-1 | TRBD1 | . | TRBJ1-2
CASSPRVNTEAFF | TGTGCCAGCAGCCCACGGGTGAACACTGAAGCTTTCTTT | TRBV7-8 | . | . | TRBJ1-1
CASSESGSSQPQHF | TGTGCCAGCAGCGAAAGCGGTTCTTCTCAGCCCCAGCATTTT | TRBV9 | . | few | TRBJ1-5